This T cell receptor beta chain was profiled in a study of T-cell memory formation after mild COVID-19. For the study at large: Most TCR clusters belonged to a single donor.

The ends lost 2 bases at V and 7 bases at J; junction bases unmatched: 7. CDR1 LNHDA and CDR2 SQIVND come from the germline V gene (reference sequence). The CDR3 is made up of 15 amino acids. This clonotype was counted a few times. MiXCR, applied by TCRdb to the 5' RACE reads, yields one record per CDR3 protein. Among approximately 100,000 distinct CDR3 sequences, approximately 17% were seen once, and the ten largest hold over 25%. Sequencing was done on a sample of PBMCs or a T cell subset sorted from them (not recorded which). The clonotype originates from an adult woman who had mild COVID-19 (a few samples of this study predate the infection). Cell type and time point are not known. The chain carries TRBV19 and TRBJ2-1, with 8 bases lining up with TRBD2. The CDR3: CASSIFERERNEQFF. In DNA, the CDR3 is TGTGCCAGTAGTATATTCGAGCGGGAGAGGAATGAGCAGTTCTTC.